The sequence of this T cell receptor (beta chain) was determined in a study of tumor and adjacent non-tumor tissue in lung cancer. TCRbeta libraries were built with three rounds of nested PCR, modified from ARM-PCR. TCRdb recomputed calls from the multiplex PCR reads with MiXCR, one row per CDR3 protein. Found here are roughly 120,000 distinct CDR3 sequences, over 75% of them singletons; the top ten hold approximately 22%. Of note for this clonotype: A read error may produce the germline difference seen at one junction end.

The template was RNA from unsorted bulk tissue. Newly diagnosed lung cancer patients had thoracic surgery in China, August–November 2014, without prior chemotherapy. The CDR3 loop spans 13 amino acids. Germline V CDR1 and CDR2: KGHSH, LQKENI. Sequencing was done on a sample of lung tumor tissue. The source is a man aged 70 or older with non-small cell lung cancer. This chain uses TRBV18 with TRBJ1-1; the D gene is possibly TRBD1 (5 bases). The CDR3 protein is CANSQGMGTEAFF. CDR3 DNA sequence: TGCGCCAACTCTCAGGGAATGGGCACTGAAGCTTTCTTT.